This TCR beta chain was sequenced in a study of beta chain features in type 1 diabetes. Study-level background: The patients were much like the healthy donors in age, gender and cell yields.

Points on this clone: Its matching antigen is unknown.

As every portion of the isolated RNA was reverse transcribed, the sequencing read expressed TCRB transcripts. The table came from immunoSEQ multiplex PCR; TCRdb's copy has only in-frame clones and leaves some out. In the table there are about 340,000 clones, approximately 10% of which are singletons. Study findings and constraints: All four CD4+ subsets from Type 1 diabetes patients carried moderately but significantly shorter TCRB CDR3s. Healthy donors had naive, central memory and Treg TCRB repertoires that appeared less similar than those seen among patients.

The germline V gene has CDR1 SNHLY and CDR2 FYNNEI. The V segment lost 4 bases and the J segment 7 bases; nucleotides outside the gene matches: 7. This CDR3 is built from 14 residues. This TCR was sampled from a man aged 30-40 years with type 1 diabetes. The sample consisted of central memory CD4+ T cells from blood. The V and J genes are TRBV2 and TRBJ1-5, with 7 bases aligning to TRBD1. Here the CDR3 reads CASSGQGGFQPQHF. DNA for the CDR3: TGTGCCAGCAGTGGACAGGGAGGTTTCCAGCCCCAGCATTTT.